These 16 T cell receptor beta chains were sequenced from one sample in a study of spatial heterogeneity in lung cancer. Study observations and caveats: Within tumors, counts of expanded alpha and beta TCRs tracked tumor mutation counts.

Antigen specificity for these receptors is unknown. Noted time point: sample taken at primary tumor resection. One entry per CDR3 protein, called by TCRdb with MiXCR from the 5' RACE reads. The sample lists 13,000 or so distinct CDR3 sequences, approximately 5.5% occurring once. This specimen consisted of lung tumor tissue, obtained at surgery. The receptor source for this set is a male donor with early-stage non-small cell lung cancer.

This clonotype is deemed medium-sized. The chain is built from TRBV28 and TRBJ2-7, with 10 bases matching TRBD1. There are 13 residues in the CDR3. CDR1 and CDR2 (germline): MDHEN, SYDVKM. V shed 4 bases, J shed 4 bases, and the junction held 1 base outside the gene matches. DNA of the CDR3: TGTGCCAGCAGTTCGGGACAGGGGTACGAGCAGTACTTC. It encodes CASSSGQGYEQYF.

This clonotype is large in the sample. The chain uses TRBV12-3 or TRBV12-4 and TRBJ1-5; D gene uncertain. The CDR3 covers 14 residues. V was shortened by 7 bases and J by 0 bases, with 10 bases between the two germline ends. Here the CDR3 reads CASTSRPSNQPQHF. The CDR3 nucleotides read TGTGCCAGCACCTCCCGGCCTAGCAATCAGCCCCAGCATTTT.

This clonotype has ten or more counts. This rearrangement joins TRBV4-1 to TRBJ2-7; D uncertain. The CDR3 runs 15 residues. Germline CDR1 reads MGHRA; CDR2 reads YSYEKL. Trimming left V 0 bases short and J 7 bases short, with 16 bases between. The CDR3: CASSQDPNGLREQYF. In DNA, the CDR3 is TGCGCCAGCAGCCAAGATCCGAACGGCTTACGGGAGCAGTACTTC.

This clonotype was seen ten or more times. The V gene is TRBV5-4, the J gene TRBJ2-7; 7 nucleotides line up with TRBD1. V gave up 4 bases and J gave up 0 bases; unmatched junction bases: 4. This CDR3 has 14 amino acids. Germline V CDR1 and CDR2: SGHNT, YYREEE (reference sequence). CDR3 amino acids: CASSRDRSSYEQYF. In DNA form, the CDR3 reads TGTGCCAGCAGCCGGGACAGATCCTCCTACGAGCAGTACTTC.

This clonotype was detected many times. The chain combines TRBV5-1 with TRBJ2-1; D is unresolved. The CDR3 runs 15 residues. Germline lookup yields CDR1 SGHRS and CDR2 YFSETQ. V gave up 4 bases and J gave up 0 bases, with 11 bases separating them. CDR3 amino acids: CASSTDRNSYNEQFF. CDR3 nucleotides: TGCGCCAGCAGCACGGACCGCAACTCCTACAATGAGCAGTTCTTC.

This clonotype was seen at least ten times. The chain recombines TRBV5-1 with TRBJ2-5; D gene uncertain. Per the germline V gene, CDR1 is SGHRS and CDR2 is YFSETQ. CDR3 size: 12 residues. Trimming took 4 bases from V and 5 from J, leaving 9 bases between them. DNA for the CDR3: TGCGCCAGCAGCGTAGCAGCTGAGACCCAGTACTTC. It specifies CASSVAAETQYF. Full variable domain (outside the CDR3, taken from reference TRBV5-1 and TRBJ2-5): KAGVTQTPRYLIKTRGQQVTLSCSPISGHRSVSWYQQTPGQGLQFLFEYFSETQRNKGNFPGRFSGRQFSNSRSEMNVSTLELGDSALYLCASSVAAETQYFGPGTRLLVL.

This clonotype showed up just a few times. In DNA form, the CDR3 reads TGTGCCAGCAGTGTATTCTCCTCGGCCTACGAGCAGTACTTC. Protein product: CASSVFSSAYEQYF. The rearrangement uses TRBV3-1 and TRBJ2-7; D is undetermined. V was trimmed by 6 bases and J by 2 bases, leaving 14 bases between them. Germline CDR1 reads LGHDT; CDR2 reads YNNKEL (reference sequence). The CDR3 has 14 residues.

This clonotype was counted ten times or more. This chain uses TRBV11-2 with TRBJ1-3; the D is unclear. This CDR3 comprises 13 residues. The germline V gene has CDR1 SGHAT and CDR2 FQNNGV. The V end was cut by 4 bases, the J end by 2 bases, with 6 bases between. The CDR3 sequence: CASSSQAGNTIYF. CDR3 nucleotides: TGTGCCAGCAGCTCCCAAGCTGGAAACACCATATATTTT.

There are many counts of this clonotype. The chain combines TRBV6-5 with TRBJ2-7; 8 nucleotides agree with TRBD1. V shed 4 bases, J shed 2 bases, and the junction held 10 bases outside the gene matches. Germline lookup yields CDR1 MNHEY and CDR2 SVGAGI. The CDR3 loop spans 16 amino acids. The CDR3 sequence: CASSSPGPTGAYEQYF. The CDR3 coding sequence is TGTGCCAGCAGTTCCCCCGGTCCGACAGGGGCCTACGAGCAGTACTTC.

The chain is built from TRBV19 and TRBJ2-2, with TRBD1 identical over 7 bases. Germline-derived CDR1 and CDR2 are LNHDA and SQIVND (reference sequence). The CDR3 sequence is 18 residues long. J lost 4 bases, V lost 3 bases, and 14 bases had no gene match. CDR3 sequence (DNA): TGTGCCAGTAGTATTTATTGGGGAACAGGGGCGGGCACCGGGGAGCTGTTTTTT. Its protein is CASSIYWGTGAGTGELFF. The whole variable domain, remainder taken from reference TRBV19 and TRBJ2-2, is DGGITQSPKYLFRKEGQNVTLSCEQNLNHDAMYWYRQDPGQGLRLIYYSQIVNDFQKGDIAEGYSVSREKKESFPLTVTSAQKNPTAFYLCASSIYWGTGAGTGELFFGEGSRLTVL.

This clonotype appeared many times. The gene calls are TRBV6-2 or TRBV6-3 and TRBJ1-5; D uncertain. V lost 4 bases and J lost 5, with 6 bases in between. Germline CDR1 is MNHEY and CDR2 is SVGEGT. The CDR3 runs to 12 residues. The CDR3 is CASSLRDQPQHF. The CDR3, as DNA: TGTGCCAGCAGTTTAAGGGATCAGCCCCAGCATTTT.

Concerning this clonotype: A much larger clone sits a single nucleotide away, making a read error possible. The V and J genes are TRBV3-1 and TRBJ2-7; no firm D call. This CDR3 has 13 residues. Germline V gene lookup returns CDR1 LGHDT and CDR2 YNNKEL (reference sequence). The CDR3 sequence: CANSQVSVNEQYF. The CDR3 nucleotides read TGTGCCAACAGCCAAGTATCAGTGAACGAGCAGTACTTC.

This clonotype was seen a handful of times. The V and J genes are TRBV5-6 and TRBJ1-1, with unresolved D. Trimming removed 5 bases at V and 1 base at J, with 12 bases between. This CDR3 is 14 amino acids long. The germline V gene has CDR1 SGHDT and CDR2 YYEEEE. In nucleotides, the CDR3 is TGTGCCAGCAGTCGTATTGGTCGGAACACTGAAGCTTTCTTT. It is translated as CASSRIGRNTEAFF. Combining the CDR3 with reference TRBV5-6 and TRBJ1-1 gives the whole variable domain DAGVTQSPTHLIKTRGQQVTLRCSPKSGHDTVSWYQQALGQGPQFIFQYYEEEERQRGNFPDRFSGHQFPNYSSELNVNALLLGDSALYLCASSRIGRNTEAFFGQGTRLTVV.

This clonotype was seen many times. The rearrangement links TRBV11-2 to TRBJ2-1; possibly TRBD2 for D (6 bases). V was shortened by 8 bases and J by 1 base, with 15 bases between the two germline ends. Per the germline V gene, CDR1 is SGHAT and CDR2 is FQNNGV. The CDR3 totals 15 residues. For the CDR3, the DNA is TGTGCCAGCGTTCTTCCCGGAGGGTCCTACAATGAGCAGTTCTTC. It specifies CASVLPGGSYNEQFF. The whole variable domain, remainder taken from reference TRBV11-2 and TRBJ2-1, is EAGVAQSPRYKIIEKRQSVAFWCNPISGHATLYWYQQILGQGPKLLIQFQNNGVVDDSQLPKDRFSAERLKGVDSTLKIQPAKLEDSAVYLCASVLPGGSYNEQFFGPGTRLTVL.

A word on this clonotype: A read error may account for a junction end that differs from germline. The chain combines TRBV7-9 with TRBJ1-6; 8 positions agree with TRBD1. This CDR3 spans 14 amino acids. CDR1 and CDR2 (germline): SEHNR, FQNEAQ (reference sequence). CDR3: CVSSPTGDNSPLHF. CDR3 bases: TGTGTCAGCAGCCCGACAGGGGATAATTCACCCCTCCACTTT.

This clonotype was detected many times. V gene TRBV9 combines with J gene TRBJ2-5, with a tentative D call TRBD1 (5 bases). The CDR3 loop spans 14 amino acids. CDR1 is SGDLS and CDR2 is YYNGEE in the germline V gene. V lost 4 bases, J lost 1 base, and 11 bases lay in between. The CDR3 DNA reads TGTGCCAGCAGCCCTCAGGGTTCCCAAGAGACCCAGTACTTC. Translating it yields CASSPQGSQETQYF.